The 30 T cell receptor beta chains listed next were all sequenced from one sample in a study of blood T cell repertoires in COVID-19. Some clones are missing from TCRdb's copy, which holds only in-frame ones; the method was immunoSEQ multiplex PCR. The table records some 28,000 clones, 75% to 90% of them present only once. Sequencing input: peripheral blood. Receptors originate from a man between 60 and 75 years old with acute or convalescent COVID-19.

The chain couples TRBV3-1 (or the pseudogene TRBV3-2) to TRBJ2-6; maybe TRBD2 (6 bases). The CDR3 runs to 17 residues. Trimming stripped 3 bases from V and 0 bases from J, with 12 bases between. Germline loops: CDR1 LGHDT, CDR2 YNNKEL (reference sequence). CDR3 coding DNA: TGTGCCAGCAGCCAGGAGGGACGGTTCTCTGGGGCCAACGTCCTGACTTTC. Its translation: CASSQEGRFSGANVLTF.

The CDR3 DNA reads TGTGCCAGTAGTCCACGGGACAGGGAGAACACCATATATTTT. Its translation is CASSPRDRENTIYF. The chain links TRBV19 to TRBJ1-3, with 9 bases fitting TRBD1. The CDR3 extends over 14 amino acids. V lost 5 bases, J lost 7 bases, and 6 bases stayed unmatched. Germline V gives CDR1 LNHDA, CDR2 SQIVND (reference sequence).

The chain carries TRBV2 and TRBJ1-3; D remains unclear. Trimming shortened V by 10 bases and J by 0 bases, and 7 bases separated the two germline ends. The CDR3 length is 12 residues. CDR1 is SNHLY, CDR2 FYNNEI, per germline. The CDR3 DNA reads TGTGCCACCGGACTCTCTGGAAACACCATATATTTT. This gives the protein CATGLSGNTIYF.

The V gene is TRBV28, the J gene TRBJ1-5; no clear D. Trimming removed 1 base from V and 9 bases from J, with 13 bases in between. Germline lookup yields CDR1 MDHEN and CDR2 SYDVKM. This CDR3 comprises 14 residues. The CDR3 loop is CASSLLAGPRPQHF. CDR3 sequence (DNA): TGTGCCAGCAGTTTATTGGCAGGCCCAAGGCCCCAGCATTTT.

This clone occurred a few times. This rearrangement joins TRBV13 to TRBJ1-1, with no clear D. Trimming left V 6 bases short and J 0 bases short, with 14 bases between. This CDR3 is 15 amino acids long. Germline CDR1 reads PRHDT; CDR2 reads FYEKMQ (reference sequence). The CDR3 nucleotides read TGTGCCAGCAGGTTAAAGGGAGCCATGAACACTGAAGCTTTCTTT. It encodes CASRLKGAMNTEAFF.

A single count supports this clone. V gene TRBV7-3 combines with J gene TRBJ2-2; 9 bases agree with TRBD2. The CDR3 is made up of 15 amino acids. CDR1 SGHTA and CDR2 FQGTGA come from the germline V gene. V lost 4 bases to trimming and J lost 8 bases; unmatched junction nucleotides: 8. DNA for the CDR3: TGTGCCAGCAGCTCCATAGCGGGAGCCCGGGGGGAGCTGTTTTTT. Its translation: CASSSIAGARGELFF. The variable domain in full, with the rest retrieved from reference TRBV7-3 and TRBJ2-2, is GAGVSQTPSNKVTEKGKYVELRCDPISGHTALYWYRQSLGQGPEFLIYFQGTGAADDSGLPNDRFFAVRPEGSVSTLKIQRTERGDSAVYLCASSSIAGARGELFFGEGSRLTVL.

This chain uses TRBV6-4 with TRBJ1-1; D gene uncertain. The germline gives CDR1 MRHNA, CDR2 SNTAGT. The germline V and J ends were trimmed by 3 bases and 0 bases, with 5 bases remaining between them. CDR3 length equals 13 residues. The CDR3 nucleotides are TGTGCCAGCAGTGATCAGGTGAACACTGAAGCTTTCTTT. The encoded protein is CASSDQVNTEAFF.

V and J are TRBV5-8 and TRBJ2-7, with 7 bases matching TRBD2. The germline CDR1 and CDR2 sequences are SGHTS and YDEGEE. This CDR3 spans 15 amino acids. V trimming: 0 bases; J trimming: 2 bases; junction bases outside the gene matches: 5. As DNA, the CDR3 is TGTGCCAGCAGCTTGGAGGGAGGGCCCCCCTACGAGCAGTACTTC. It codes for CASSLEGGPPYEQYF.

This clone was counted once. This rearrangement joins TRBV7-8 to TRBJ2-1; D remains unclear. V gave up 2 bases and J gave up 1 base, with 9 bases separating them. In germline, CDR1 is SGHVS, CDR2 FQNEAQ. The CDR3 spans 15 residues. CDR3 sequence (DNA): TGTGCCAGCAGCTTACCGAGCGCTTCCTACAATGAGCAGTTCTTC. Protein product: CASSLPSASYNEQFF.

This clone occurred a few times. The rearrangement joins TRBV7-9 to TRBJ1-1; 7 bases are shared with TRBD1. Germline CDR1 is SEHNR and CDR2 is FQNEAQ (reference sequence). Trimming cost V 5 bases and J 2 bases; bases outside gene matches: 8. The CDR3 covers 15 residues. CDR3 sequence: CASSRPGTVNTEAFF. CDR3 coding DNA: TGTGCCAGCAGCCGGCCCGGGACAGTTAACACTGAAGCTTTCTTT.

This rearrangement joins TRBV30 to TRBJ1-1, with 8 bases aligning to TRBD1. Trimming removed 3 bases from V and 2 bases from J; junction bases left unmatched: 14. The CDR3 spans 17 residues. Per the germline V gene, CDR1 is GTSNPN and CDR2 is SVGIG (reference sequence). The DNA for the CDR3 is TGTGCCTGGAGCCGGGGGACAGGCGGCTTTATAAACACTGAAGCTTTCTTT. It codes for CAWSRGTGGFINTEAFF.

CDR3 loop: CASSLDGGETQYF. In DNA, the CDR3 is TGCGCCAGCAGCTTGGACGGCGGGGAGACCCAGTACTTC. The chain is built from TRBV5-1 and TRBJ2-5; tentatively, D is TRBD2 (5 bases). Germline V gene lookup returns CDR1 SGHRS and CDR2 YFSETQ. This CDR3 has 13 amino acids. V was trimmed by 0 bases and J by 5 bases, leaving 8 bases between them.

The chain combines TRBV4-1 with TRBJ2-1; TRBD2 aligns across 7 bases. Trimming took 0 bases from V and 10 from J; bases not matched to a gene: 9. The CDR3 is 15 residues long. CDR1 and CDR2 from the germline V gene are MGHRA and YSYEKL. CDR3 region: CASSQDPAGGREQFF. CDR3 bases: TGCGCCAGCAGCCAAGATCCGGCGGGCGGGAGAGAGCAGTTCTTC.

The CDR3 reads CASSAGGRGTEAFF. The CDR3 nucleotides are TGTGCCAGCAGTGCAGGGGGTCGGGGCACTGAAGCTTTCTTT. The chain is built from TRBV27 and TRBJ1-1; 7 nucleotides match TRBD1. The length of the CDR3 is 14 residues. CDR1 MNHEY and CDR2 SMNVEV come from the germline V gene (reference sequence). The J segment lost 4 bases and the V segment lost 5 bases, leaving 7 bases of the junction unmatched.

This clone was seen a single time. This chain connects TRBV6-5 to TRBJ1-1, with 9 positions matching TRBD1. Unmatched junction bases numbered 8, after V lost 6 bases and J lost 12 bases. CDR1 MNHEY and CDR2 SVGAGI come from the germline V gene. The CDR3 consists of 12 residues. The CDR3 DNA follows: TGTGCCAGCAGCCAGACAGGGGGAAAGCCTTTCTTT. As protein: CASSQTGGKPFF.

V gene TRBV6-5 combines with J gene TRBJ2-7; 8 bases agree with TRBD1. The CDR3 totals 15 residues. V gave up 2 bases and J gave up 3 bases; unmatched junction bases: 6. Germline CDR1 is MNHEY and CDR2 is SVGAGI. In nucleotides, the CDR3 is TGTGCCAGCAGTTACGGGGGGACAGGAGACTACGAGCAGTACTTC. Translated, it gives CASSYGGTGDYEQYF.

The J gene is TRBJ2-2, the V gene TRBV5-1; TRBD1 might be the D (5 bases). The CDR3 is made up of 16 amino acids. Per the germline V gene, CDR1 is SGHRS and CDR2 is YFSETQ. The ends were cut back, 1 base at V and 2 bases at J, with 12 bases in the middle. CDR3: CASSLRAGLNTGELFF. The DNA for the CDR3 is TGCGCCAGCAGCTTGAGGGCAGGGCTTAACACCGGGGAGCTGTTTTTT.

The chain links TRBV5-1 to TRBJ1-2, with a possible D match to TRBD1 (5 bases). The CDR3 has 14 residues. Germline-derived CDR1 and CDR2 are SGHRS and YFSETQ. Deletions cut 0 bases from V and 8 bases from J, with 14 bases between. The CDR3 region is CASSLVIQGVGYTF. The CDR3 DNA reads TGCGCCAGCAGCTTGGTTATCCAGGGTGTAGGCTACACCTTC.

The gene calls are TRBV10-3 and TRBJ1-1, with D unclear. Per the germline V gene, CDR1 is ENHRY and CDR2 is SYGVKD. Trimming cost V 2 bases and J 14 bases, with 12 bases left between them. CDR3 length: 11 amino acids. This CDR3 is CAISEGRVSFF. DNA of the CDR3: TGTGCCATCAGTGAGGGGAGGGTGTCCTTCTTT.

The sample holds one count of this clone. The chain combines TRBV6-5 with TRBJ1-2, with 9 nucleotides matching TRBD1. Germline CDR1 is MNHEY and CDR2 is SVGAGI. CDR3 length: 13 residues. With V trimmed by 5 bases and J by 8 bases, 6 bases remained unmatched. Written as DNA, the CDR3 is TGTGCCAGCAGTAGGACAGGGGTTTGGGGCTACACCTTC. This sequence encodes CASSRTGVWGYTF.

This clone was seen a few times. V is TRBV9 and J is TRBJ2-1, with 11 bases that match TRBD2. The CDR3 is made up of 17 amino acids. Trimming cost V 0 bases and J 7 bases; bases outside gene matches: 9. The germline gives CDR1 SGDLS, CDR2 YYNGEE. The CDR3 sequence: CASSVESQASGRNEQFF. The DNA of the CDR3 is TGTGCCAGCAGCGTAGAAAGTCAGGCTAGCGGGAGGAATGAGCAGTTCTTC.

The genes are TRBV6-5 and TRBJ2-1, with D possibly TRBD2 on 5 matching bases. CDR3 length: 11 residues. The germline V gene encodes CDR1 MNHEY and CDR2 SVGAGI. Trimming cost V 7 bases and J 6 bases, with 7 bases left between them. CDR3 DNA sequence: TGTGCCAGCATAGGAGGCAATGAGCAGTTCTTC. Translated: CASIGGNEQFF.

The J gene is TRBJ1-2, the V gene TRBV5-4; 7 positions agree with TRBD1. The germline CDR1 and CDR2 sequences are SGHNT and YYREEE (reference sequence). There are 13 residues in the CDR3. Trimming cost V 2 bases and J 7 bases; bases outside gene matches: 5. The CDR3 DNA reads TGTGCCAGCAGCTTACAGGGGCCTAGTGGCTACACCTTC. Translation gives CASSLQGPSGYTF.

This clone was observed once. The chain is built from TRBV7-6 and TRBJ2-1; 7 nucleotides match TRBD1. Germline V lookup: CDR1 SGHVS, CDR2 FNYEAQ. Germline trimming cut 5 bases from V and 0 bases from J; bases unmatched to any gene: 4. The CDR3 spans 15 residues. The CDR3 region has the DNA TGTGCCAGCAGCCCGAGGGACAGCTCCTACAATGAGCAGTTCTTC. It encodes CASSPRDSSYNEQFF. The variable domain in full, completed from reference TRBV7-6 and TRBJ2-1, reads GAGVSQSPRYKVTKRGQDVALRCDPISGHVSLYWYRQALGQGPEFLTYFNYEAQQDKSGLPNDRFSAERPEGSISTLTIQRTEQRDSAMYRCASSPRDSSYNEQFFGPGTRLTVL.

The chain has TRBV28 and TRBJ1-2, with a possible D match to TRBD1 (5 bases). V was cut by 5 bases and J by 4 bases, with 17 bases left in between. The CDR3 loop spans 15 amino acids. CDR1 and CDR2 (germline): MDHEN, SYDVKM. The CDR3 DNA reads as TGTGCCAGCAGTCCCCGAGGGGAGGGAGTCTATGGCTACACCTTC. Its translation is CASSPRGEGVYGYTF.

In DNA, the CDR3 is TGTGCCAGCAGCTTATCCTCAGGGTGGGGTAACTATGGCTACACCTTC. Amino acid sequence: CASSLSSGWGNYGYTF. V usage is TRBV7-6 and J usage is TRBJ1-2, with D perhaps matching TRBD1 (5 bases). V dropped 2 bases and J dropped 1 base, with 14 bases sitting between them. This CDR3 spans 16 amino acids. Germline values: CDR1 SGHVS, CDR2 FNYEAQ.

The chain combines TRBV5-4 with TRBJ2-1, with 11 nucleotides matching TRBD1. V shed 9 bases and J 7 bases; nucleotides not matched to a gene: 9. The CDR3 contains 14 residues. Germline V gene lookup returns CDR1 SGHNT and CDR2 YYREEE (reference sequence). The CDR3 coding sequence is TGTGCCATCCATCGGACAGGGGGCACGAATGAGCAGTTCTTC. The encoded protein is CAIHRTGGTNEQFF.

The chain links TRBV3-1 (or the pseudogene TRBV3-2) to TRBJ1-2, with 8 bases aligning to TRBD1. The CDR3 totals 15 residues. V was pared by 8 bases and J by 8 bases, with 16 bases of the junction left unmatched. CDR1 is LGHDT and CDR2 is YNNKEL in the germline V gene (reference sequence). For the CDR3, the DNA is TGTGCCAGCGGATTAGCAGGACAGGGATTCGGCGGCTACACCTTC. Protein sequence: CASGLAGQGFGGYTF.

The chain uses TRBV24-1 and TRBJ1-3; the match to TRBD1 covers 9 bases. The CDR3 is made up of 16 amino acids. The germline V gene encodes CDR1 KGHDR and CDR2 SFDVKD. Unmatched junction bases numbered 6, after V lost 3 bases and J lost 4 bases. The CDR3 DNA reads as TGTGCCACCAGTGATCCGCACGGGACAGGGGGAAACACCATATATTTT. Translated, it gives CATSDPHGTGGNTIYF.

The chain has TRBV27 and TRBJ2-4, with D perhaps TRBD2 (5 bases). Between the trimmed V and J ends, which lost 6 bases and 2 bases, there was a span of 20 bases. CDR1 is MNHEY and CDR2 is SMNVEV in the germline V gene (reference sequence). The CDR3 runs to 17 residues. The CDR3: CASSEFPGILSKNIQYF. The CDR3 DNA follows: TGTGCCAGCAGCGAGTTCCCGGGAATTCTATCCAAAAACATTCAGTACTTC.